This TCR beta chain emerged from a study of graft-versus-host responses after intestinal transplantation (dated by TCRdb to the early 2020s). About the investigation overall: The transplants that recipients got were multivisceral, liver-intestinal, or isolated intestinal. Every recipient was given anti-thymocyte globulin induction, then maintenance tacrolimus and steroids for 2 to 4 years. Graft-versus-host and host-versus-graft alloreactive T cell clones were tracked in the graft, circulation and bone marrow after intestinal transplantation using bulk TCR-beta CDR3 sequencing. To identify alloreactive clones, pre-transplant mixed lymphocyte reaction products were sequenced and then compared with unstimulated pre-transplant donor and recipient T cells. Of the roughly 23 intestinal transplant recipients enrolled in the cohort, one of whom was a retransplant, a few patients without pretransplant specimens were excluded. A peak of at least 4% donor T cells among recipient peripheral blood mononuclear cells was the definition used for donor T cell macrochimerism. Instead of going to the commercial service, samples from a few later patients were sequenced in-house on an Illumina MiSeq and processed with MiXCR.

Study-level results and caveats: The conclusions were limited by the relatively low number and heterogeneity of the intestinal transplant patients. GvH clones were detected in recipient bone marrow, and some appeared earlier in ileal mucosa or blood, consistent with an intestinal mucosal origin. High GvH to HvG T cell clonal ratios were observed in the allografts of patients with donor T cell macrochimerism. Early after transplant, declines in HvG clones were associated with peak levels of circulating GvH clones.

Concerning this clone: It has no known antigen specificity. No clone much larger than this one lies a single base away; base qualities are absent.

The CDR1 and CDR2 encoded by the germline V gene are SGHTA and FQGNSA. Reading from cysteine to phenylalanine, the CDR3 counts 16 amino acids. The kept DNA is CDR3 alone, 48 bases in frame from the first base. Ends trimmed: V by 5 bases, J by 2 bases; bases unmatched to a gene: 6. In the paper's terms, the time point label means: cells obtained before transplantation from donor or recipient. CD3+CD4+ and CD3+CD8+ populations were FACS-sorted from unstimulated pre-transplant donor and recipient cells taken from spleen or lymph nodes. The library relied on the immunoSEQ multiplex PCR assay. For most patients, genomic DNA was isolated with the Qiagen DNeasy Blood and Tissue Kit and sent frozen to Adaptive Biotechnologies for TCR sequencing. For most patients, high-throughput TCR-beta CDR3 sequencing of genomic DNA was performed by Adaptive Biotechnologies. For the original study's pipeline: Adaptive's ImmunoSEQ software was the source of the TCR sequencing data for around 20 patients, while a few other patients were processed with MiXCR and VDJtools. To correct CD4 versus CD8 sorting errors, sequences present in both subsets at a frequency ratio below 5:1 were removed. Because the origin of CDR3 nucleotide sequences shared between donor and recipient could not be assigned, those sequences were removed. To count as alloreactive, a clone needed at least 2-fold expansion over unstimulated cells and a minimum CFSE-low frequency of 0.002% (template counts) or 0.001% (read counts). A clone was considered mappable if detected in the sequenced pre-transplant spleen, lymph node, or MLR CFSE-low populations of the donor or recipient. Cumulative frequency of alloreactive clones was calculated as a percentage of all sequences weighted by copy number. The table was pulled from immuneACCESS by TCRdb, which kept in-frame rearrangements only. Such tables lose some clones; where checked, under half of the loss comes from unresolved V genes, and the rest has no known cause. Clone size and V and J calls were adopted from that table, with D and trimming inferred from the DNA. Here the sample has around 110,000 clones; roughly 93% occur a single time. In total, the top ten clones hold around 1% of the sample.

The source was unstimulated CD8+ T cells sorted from spleen or lymph node cells, collected before transplant. The receptor comes from a human donor who was the organ donor for an intestinal transplant. The chain employs TRBV7-2 and TRBJ2-7; TRBD2 fits 13 bases in the junction. The CDR3 reads as follows: CASSPVGLAGTYEQYF. The DNA sequence is given as TGTGCCAGCAGCCCGGTGGGACTAGCGGGAACCTACGAGCAGTACTTC.